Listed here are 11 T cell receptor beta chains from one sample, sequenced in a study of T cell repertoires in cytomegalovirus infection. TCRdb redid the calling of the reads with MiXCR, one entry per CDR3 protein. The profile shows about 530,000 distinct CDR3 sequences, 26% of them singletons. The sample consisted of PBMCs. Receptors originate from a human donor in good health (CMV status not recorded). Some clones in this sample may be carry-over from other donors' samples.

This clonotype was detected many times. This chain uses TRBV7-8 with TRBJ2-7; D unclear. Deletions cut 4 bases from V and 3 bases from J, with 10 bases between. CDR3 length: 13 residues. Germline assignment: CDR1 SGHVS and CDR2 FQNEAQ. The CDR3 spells CASSSLPGYEQYF. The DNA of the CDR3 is TGTGCCAGCAGCTCCTTGCCAGGCTACGAGCAGTACTTC.

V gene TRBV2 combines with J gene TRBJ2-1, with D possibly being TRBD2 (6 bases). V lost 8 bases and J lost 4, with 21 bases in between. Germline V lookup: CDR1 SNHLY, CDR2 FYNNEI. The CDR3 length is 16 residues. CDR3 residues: CASAVQGAGRYNEQFF. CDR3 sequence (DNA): TGTGCCAGCGCGGTCCAAGGGGCGGGGCGTTACAATGAGCAGTTCTTC.

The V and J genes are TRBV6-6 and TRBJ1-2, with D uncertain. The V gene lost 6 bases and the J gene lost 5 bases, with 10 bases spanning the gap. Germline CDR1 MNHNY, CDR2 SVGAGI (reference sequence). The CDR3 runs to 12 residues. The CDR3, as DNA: TGTGCCAGCAGCAACACAGTTTATGGCTACACCTTC. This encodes CASSNTVYGYTF.

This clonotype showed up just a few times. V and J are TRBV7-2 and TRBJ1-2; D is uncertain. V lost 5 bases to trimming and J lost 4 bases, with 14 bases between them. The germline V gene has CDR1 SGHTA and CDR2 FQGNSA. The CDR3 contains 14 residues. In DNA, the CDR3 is TGTGCCAGCAGCCCCAGCGGGCAGGTCTATGGCTACACCTTC. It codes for CASSPSGQVYGYTF. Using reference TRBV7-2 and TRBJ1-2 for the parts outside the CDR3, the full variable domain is GAGVSQSPSNKVTEKGKDVELRCDPISGHTALYWYRQSLGQGLEFLIYFQGNSAPDKSGLPSDRFSAERTGGSVSTLTIQRTQQEDSAVYLCASSPSGQVYGYTFGSGTRLTVV.

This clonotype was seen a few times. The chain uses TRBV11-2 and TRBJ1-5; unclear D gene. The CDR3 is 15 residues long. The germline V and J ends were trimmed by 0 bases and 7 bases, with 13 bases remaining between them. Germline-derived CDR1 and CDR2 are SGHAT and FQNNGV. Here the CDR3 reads CASSLDGVQGQPQHF. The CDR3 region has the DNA TGTGCCAGCAGCTTAGACGGGGTCCAAGGGCAGCCCCAGCATTTT.

CDR3 sequence: CASSLDLLAGGNEQFF. DNA of the CDR3: TGTGCCAGCAGCTTAGATTTACTAGCGGGAGGAAATGAGCAGTTCTTC. The rearrangement joins TRBV11-2 to TRBJ2-1; 12 positions agree with TRBD2. There are 16 residues in the CDR3. The V segment lost 0 bases and the J segment 7 bases; nucleotides outside the gene matches: 4. Germline CDR1 reads SGHAT; CDR2 reads FQNNGV.

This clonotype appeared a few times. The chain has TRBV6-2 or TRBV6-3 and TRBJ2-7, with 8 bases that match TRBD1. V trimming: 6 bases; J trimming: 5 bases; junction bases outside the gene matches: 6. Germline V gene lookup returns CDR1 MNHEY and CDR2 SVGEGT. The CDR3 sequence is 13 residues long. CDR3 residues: CASRGTGRDEQYF. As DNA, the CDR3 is TGTGCCAGCAGGGGGACAGGAAGAGACGAGCAGTACTTC.

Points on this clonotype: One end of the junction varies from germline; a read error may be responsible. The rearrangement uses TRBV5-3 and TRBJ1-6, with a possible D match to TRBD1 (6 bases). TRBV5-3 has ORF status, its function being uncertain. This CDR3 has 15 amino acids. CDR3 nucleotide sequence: TGTGCCAGCAGCTCAGGACAGTACTATAATTCACCCCTCCACTTT. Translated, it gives CASSSGQYYNSPLHF.

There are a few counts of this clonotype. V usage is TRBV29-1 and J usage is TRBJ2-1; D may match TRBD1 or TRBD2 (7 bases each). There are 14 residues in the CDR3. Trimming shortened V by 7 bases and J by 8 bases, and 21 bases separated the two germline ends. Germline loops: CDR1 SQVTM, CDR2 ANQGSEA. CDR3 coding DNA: TGCAGCGCAGGGGGGGGAACTAGCATGGATGAGCAGTTCTTC. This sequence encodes CSAGGGTSMDEQFF.

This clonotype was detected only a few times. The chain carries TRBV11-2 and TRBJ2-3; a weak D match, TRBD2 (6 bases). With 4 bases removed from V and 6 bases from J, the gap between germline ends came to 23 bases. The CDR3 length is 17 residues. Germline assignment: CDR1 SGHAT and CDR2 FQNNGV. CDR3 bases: TGTGCCAGCAGCTCGGGCCTCCATCCGGGAGTTGGCGATACGCAGTATTTT. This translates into CASSSGLHPGVGDTQYF.

The CDR3 region has the DNA TGCAGCGCCGCCACTAGCGGGAGTTACGAGCAGTACTTC. As protein: CSAATSGSYEQYF. V gene TRBV29-1 combines with J gene TRBJ2-7, with 11 bases identical to TRBD2. Germline V gives CDR1 SQVTM, CDR2 ANQGSEA. The length of the CDR3 is 13 residues. The V and J ends lost 7 bases and 4 bases, in that order; junction bases with no gene match: 6.